Listed below are T cell receptor beta chains from one sample, sequenced in a study of metastatic and nonmetastatic thyroid tumors. TCRdb reassembled clones from the PCR reads with MiXCR. Altogether 7,000 to 9,500 clones are present, roughly 24% being singletons, with the ten largest covering 15% to 18%. The specimen was tumor tissue. These receptors were collected from a female donor with papillary thyroid cancer or a benign thyroid nodule (not recorded which). Some clones in this sample may be carry-over from other donors' samples. CDR3s include the opening cysteine and the closing phenylalanine or tryptophan. The D gene is left open where the match is weak. Not every row has a clone size; where given, it reads once, few, many or a size class.

D gene	clone size	CDR3 length	V gene	J gene	CDR3 DNA	CDR3 protein
TRBD1	many	15	TRBV28	TRBJ2-3	TGTGCCAGCAGTTTATGGGACAGGGGCACAGATACGCAGTATTTT	CASSLWDRGTDTQYF
.	.	14	TRBV20-1	TRBJ1-1	TGCAGTGGGACGGGGGGCGTATTGAACACTGAAGCTTTCTTT	CSGTGGVLNTEAFF
TRBD2	many	15	TRBV9	TRBJ2-1	TGTGCCAGCAGCGTAGGCGGGAGGTACTACAATGAGCAGTTCTTC	CASSVGGRYYNEQFF
.	many	13	TRBV20-1	TRBJ1-2	TGCAGTGCTAGAGGACAGGAGAACTATGGCTACACCTTC	CSARGQENYGYTF
TRBD1	.	13	TRBV6-1	TRBJ2-1	TGTGCCACTACCGGGACAGGGCTAAATGAGCAGTTCTTC	CATTGTGLNEQFF
.	medium-sized	13	TRBV19	TRBJ2-1	TGTGCCAGTAGTAGGGGCAACTACAATGAGCAGTTCTTC	CASSRGNYNEQFF
.	.	14	TRBV20-1	TRBJ1-1	TGCAGTGCTCCTCCGGGGGGACGGGGCACTGAAGCTTTCTTT	CSAPPGGRGTEAFF
TRBD1	.	17	TRBV18	TRBJ1-1	TGTGCCAGCTCACCACTCCCGACAGGGAAATTGAACACTGAAGCTTTCTTT	CASSPLPTGKLNTEAFF
.	medium-sized	12	TRBV6-1	TRBJ2-7	TGTGCCAGCAAGGACAAACCCTACGAGCAGTACTTC	CASKDKPYEQYF
.	few	15	TRBV6-2/TRBV6-3	TRBJ1-6	TGTGCCAGCAGTTACTCGTTCCCGGGGTGTTCACCCCTCCACTTT	CASSYSFPGCSPLHF
.	.	16	TRBV5-1	TRBJ2-2	TGCGCCAGCAGCTTGGGCCATATAAAGCGAGCCGGGGATCTGTTTTTT	CASSLGHIKRAGDLFF
.	few	14	TRBV6-1	TRBJ2-1	TGTGCCAGCAGTCCCGAGGGCCGTATCAATGAGCAGTTCTTC	CASSPEGRINEQFF
TRBD2	few	15	TRBV7-2	TRBJ2-7	TGTGCCAGCAGCCCGTCGGGACTAGCGGGAGTCGAGCAGTACTTC	CASSPSGLAGVEQYF
TRBD1	medium-sized	16	TRBV6-1	TRBJ1-5	TGTGCCAGCAGTGCCCTCCGGGACAGGGCTGATCAGCCCCAGCATTTT	CASSALRDRADQPQHF
TRBD1	medium-sized	14	TRBV6-2/TRBV6-3	TRBJ2-1	TGTGCCAGCAGTCCCCGGGACAGACACAATGAGCAGTTCTTC	CASSPRDRHNEQFF
TRBD2	.	15	TRBV6-2/TRBV6-3	TRBJ2-1	TGTGCCAGCAGTTTGATGGGGACTAGCGGCAATGAGCAGTTCTTC	CASSLMGTSGNEQFF
.	medium-sized	13	TRBV27	TRBJ2-7	TGTGCCAGCAGTTCGCAGGGACCCTACGAGCAGTACTTC	CASSSQGPYEQYF
.	.	15	TRBV20-1	TRBJ1-5	TGCAGTGCTAGAGATCAGGAGGTTCTCGGGACGCCCCAGCATTTT	CSARDQEVLGTPQHF
.	.	16	TRBV6-1	TRBJ2-7	TGTGCCAGCAGTGAAAGGAGGGCGGAACTCTCCTACGAGCAGTACTTC	CASSERRAELSYEQYF
TRBD2	many	17	TRBV20-1	TRBJ2-1	TGCAGTGCTAGGAGTATCATAGCGGGCATCAACTACAATGAGCAGTTCTTC	CSARSIIAGINYNEQFF
TRBD1	medium-sized	14	TRBV6-2/TRBV6-3	TRBJ2-2	TGTGCCAGCAGACAGGGGGCACGCACCGGGGAGCTGTTTTTT	CASRQGARTGELFF
.	medium-sized	12	TRBV2	TRBJ1-5	TGTGCCAGCAGGGGTGAGAATCAGCCCCAGCATTTT	CASRGENQPQHF
.	many	14	TRBV27	TRBJ1-1	TGTGCCAGCAGTTTATTGGGGCGGAACACTGAAGCTTTCTTT	CASSLLGRNTEAFF
TRBD1	many	16	TRBV20-1	TRBJ1-5	TGCAGTGCTAGAGATTTAGGACAGGGGGCAAGGCAGCCCCAGCATTTT	CSARDLGQGARQPQHF
.	.	14	TRBV20-1	TRBJ1-6	TGCAGTGCTAGAGGGGCAAGGGAGGGCTCACCCCTCCACTTT	CSARGAREGSPLHF
.	.	18	TRBV27	TRBJ1-6	TGTGCCAGCAGTTTAAGGGGCAAGGAGAGCTCCTATAATTCACCCCTCCACTTT	CASSLRGKESSYNSPLHF
.	.	14	TRBV7-3	TRBJ1-6	TGTGCCAGCAGCGACGGGGTGATGGGTTCACCCCTCCACTTT	CASSDGVMGSPLHF
TRBD1	few	15	TRBV19	TRBJ1-1	TGTGCCACCAAGAAAATCGGACAGGCGGTACCTGAAGCTTTCTTT	CATKKIGQAVPEAFF
.	.	14	TRBV10-1	TRBJ2-7	TGCGCCAGCAAAGTCCCCGGGCAGGGGGGCGAGCAGTACTTC	CASKVPGQGGEQYF
TRBD2	.	17	TRBV14	TRBJ2-3	TGTGCCAGTAGCCCAGAGGGACTAGCGGCGGGCACAGATACGCAGTATTTT	CASSPEGLAAGTDTQYF
.	.	12	TRBV5-1	TRBJ2-7	TGCGCCAGCAGCCCGGCTGCCTACGAGCAGTACTTC	CASSPAAYEQYF
.	.	13	TRBV6-9	TRBJ2-1	TGCGCCAGCAGCCGGGGGACCTACAATGAGCAGTTCTTC	CASSRGTYNEQFF
TRBD2	medium-sized	15	TRBV20-1	TRBJ2-7	TGCAGTGCTAGAGGGACTAGCGGCCAGGGCTACGAGCAGTACTTC	CSARGTSGQGYEQYF
.	medium-sized	14	TRBV2	TRBJ1-5	TGTGCCAGCAGCGCGGCCGGGGGCAATCAGCCCCAGCATTTT	CASSAAGGNQPQHF
.	many	10	TRBV29-1	TRBJ1-2	TGCAGCGTTGATCTCTCTTCCTACACCTTC	CSVDLSSYTF
.	few	12	TRBV6-1	TRBJ1-6	TGTGCCAGCAGGAGATGGGATTCACCCCTCCACTTT	CASRRWDSPLHF
.	medium-sized	14	TRBV27	TRBJ1-6	TGTGCCAGCAGACTGACAGGCGGAAATTCACCCCTCCACTTT	CASRLTGGNSPLHF
TRBD1	.	15	TRBV12-3/TRBV12-4	TRBJ1-1	TGTGCCAGCAGTTTTATCCAGGGGGAGAACACTGAAGCTTTCTTT	CASSFIQGENTEAFF
TRBD1	.	17	TRBV9	TRBJ1-2	TGTGCCAGCAGCTTAATGGACAGGGGGCGAGGAACTGGTGGCTACACCTTC	CASSLMDRGRGTGGYTF
TRBD1	.	12	TRBV28	TRBJ1-2	TGTGGCAGCATTTCAGGGGGCAATGGCTACACCTTC	CGSISGGNGYTF
.	many	15	TRBV3-1	TRBJ1-6	TGTGCCAGCAGCCAAGGTAGCTCCTATAATTCACCCCTCCACTTT	CASSQGSSYNSPLHF
.	medium-sized	13	TRBV6-1	TRBJ2-1	TGTGCCACCACGGGCCAACTCCTGGCTGAGCAGTTCTTC	CATTGQLLAEQFF
.	medium-sized	14	TRBV7-2	TRBJ2-2	TGTGCCAGCAGCTTAGATCCGTACACCGGGGAGCTGTTTTTT	CASSLDPYTGELFF
.	medium-sized	16	TRBV30	TRBJ1-6	TGTGCCTGGAAGCTCCCGCCAGGGCGGAGGGTTTCACCCCTCCACTTT	CAWKLPPGRRVSPLHF
.	once	14	TRBV20-1	TRBJ2-2	TGCAGTGCTATTCGGGGGGCGCGAACCGGGGAGCTCTTTTTT	CSAIRGARTGELFF
TRBD2	many	16	TRBV20-1	TRBJ2-1	TGCAGTGCTAGTACGCGGGAGGGCCCCGGAGCCAATGAGCAGTTCTTC	CSASTREGPGANEQFF
.	many	14	TRBV3-1	TRBJ2-2	TGTGCCAGCAGCCTATGGGAGTGCACCGGGGAGCTGTTTTTT	CASSLWECTGELFF
.	many	14	TRBV3-1	TRBJ1-1	TGTGCCAGCAGCCAGGCGGCAGTGGCCCCAGAAGCTTTCTTT	CASSQAAVAPEAFF
TRBD1	.	15	TRBV5-1	TRBJ1-2	TGCGCCAGCAGCTCCGGGACAGGGAGACCTTATGGCTACACCTTC	CASSSGTGRPYGYTF
.	.	16	TRBV4-3	TRBJ1-3	TGCGCCATCAGCGCCTCCGCAGGGCTCTCTGGAAACACCATATATTTT	CAISASAGLSGNTIYF
.	many	15	TRBV7-9	TRBJ1-2	TGTGCCAGCAGCTTAGTATCCGGGCAACGCTATGGCTACACCTTC	CASSLVSGQRYGYTF
TRBD1	many	15	TRBV5-1	TRBJ2-4	TGCGCCAGCAGCTCTCAGGGACAGGGGTTCCAAATTCAGTACTTC	CASSSQGQGFQIQYF
.	.	13	TRBV7-3	TRBJ1-5	TGTGCAAGCAGCTCCCTACAGGGTACGCCACAGCATTTT	CASSSLQGTPQHF
TRBD1	once	13	TRBV20-1	TRBJ1-5	TGCAGTGCTCGGGACAGGGGACACCAGCCCCAGCATTTT	CSARDRGHQPQHF
TRBD1	many	15	TRBV19	TRBJ2-2	TGTGCCACTAGACAGGGGGCTGTCGGCACCGGGGAGCTGTTTTTT	CATRQGAVGTGELFF
TRBD2	many	13	TRBV20-1	TRBJ2-3	TGCAGTGCGACTAGCGGGAGCACAGATACGCAGTATTTT	CSATSGSTDTQYF
.	.	18	TRBV10-3	TRBJ1-5	TGTGCCATCAGTGATACCGGGGGGAAGGAATATAGCAATCAGCCCCAGCATTTT	CAISDTGGKEYSNQPQHF
.	few	15	TRBV2	TRBJ2-7	TGTGCCAGCAGTGACAGGGGATTAGAGGGTACGCTTCAGTACTTC	CASSDRGLEGTLQYF
TRBD1	many	18	TRBV19	TRBJ1-5	TGTGCCAGTAGTACCGACCCCGCGCCGGGACAGATCAATCAGCCCCAGCATTTT	CASSTDPAPGQINQPQHF
.	.	15	TRBV5-6	TRBJ1-6	TGTGCCAGCAGCTTGGTGCGGTGGCGGAACTCATCCCTCCACTTT	CASSLVRWRNSSLHF